This T cell receptor (beta chain) stems from a study of blood T cell repertoires in COVID-19. Looking at the study overall: Samples came from the United States, Italy and Spain, spanning acute and convalescent COVID-19. PBMCs, B-cell-depleted T cells, or T cells were the source of the cDNA or gDNA that made up the material.

Source study methods: From reference gene primer amplification, estimates of nucleated cell counts were derived. The method was immunoSEQ multiplex PCR; TCRdb's version includes in-frame clones alone and lacks a portion of them. That table furnishes V, J and clone size, whereas the DNA furnished D and trimming. The sample records fewer than 35,000 clones, around 84% being singletons. The CDR3 length is 12 residues. CDR1 SGHVS and CDR2 FNYEAQ come from the germline V gene. This clone has only one observation. One end of the junction varies from germline; a read error may be responsible. This chain joins TRBV7-6 and TRBJ2-7; D gene unclear. Sequences were obtained from peripheral blood. The sequence derives from a human donor in a cohort sampled during active COVID-19. CDR3 loop: CASSPRSSEQYF. CDR3 nucleotide sequence: TGTGCCAGCAGCCCCCGGTCCTCCGAGCAGTACTTC. Full variable domain (rest looked up from reference TRBV7-6 and TRBJ2-7): GAGVSQSPRYKVTKRGQDVALRCDPISGHVSLYWYRQALGQGPEFLTYFNYEAQQDKSGLPNDRFSAERPEGSISTLTIQRTEQRDSAMYRCASSPRSSEQYFGPGTRLTVT.